This T cell receptor beta chain emerged from a study of shared clonotypes between healthy human individuals. Study-wide points: Rarefaction analysis demonstrated incomplete sorted-subset sequencing notwithstanding large depth.

Everyone who donated was a Caucasian adult who lived in Nashville, Tennessee. CDR1 and CDR2 (germline): MDHEN, SYDVKM. The CDR3 is 16 amino acids. The V and J ends lost 4 bases and 1 base respectively, with 13 bases between them. There are a few counts of this clone. Its antigen remains unknown. Researchers divided each subset's genomic DNA evenly across several immunoSEQ plates. The sorted-subset replicate PCRs were given roughly 190 ng DNA, which is 27,000 or so T cell genomes. The method was immunoSEQ multiplex PCR; TCRdb's version includes in-frame clones alone and lacks a portion of them. The table records some 790,000 clones, over 55% of them present only once.

This chain connects TRBV28 to TRBJ2-2; perhaps TRBD2 as D (5 bases). This TCR derives from a woman in her twenties or thirties in good health. Sequencing was performed on memory CD4+ T cells sorted from blood. Subset here: CD45RA-negative fraction. CDR3 amino acids: CASSSSGRLNTGELFF. The CDR3 nucleotides read TGTGCCAGCAGTTCCAGCGGACGACTGAACACCGGGGAGCTGTTTTTT. The full variable domain, completed using reference TRBV28 and TRBJ2-2, is DVKVTQSSRYLVKRTGEKVFLECVQDMDHENMFWYRQDPGLGLRLIYFSYDVKMKEKGDIPEGYSVSREKKERFSLILESASTNQTSMYLCASSSSGRLNTGELFFGEGSRLTVL.